Below are 10 T cell receptor beta chains sequenced from a single sample in a study of regulatory T cells in long-lasting Graves disease. With iRepertoire HTBI primers and Arm-PCR of CDR3 regions, TCR beta libraries were built. TCRdb itself ran the multiplex PCR reads through MiXCR, one entry per CDR3 protein. The data show 350,000 to 550,000 distinct CDR3 sequences, about a sixth seen once. Time point: newly diagnosed GD, antithyroid drugs for less than 3 months. RNA extracted from PBMCs served as the sequencing template. The sample also formed part of further work on T cells in Graves' hyperthyroidism and ophthalmopathy.

This specimen was peripheral blood mononuclear cells (PBMCs), taken at new diagnosis, from a patient treated with antithyroid drugs. All receptors come from a woman aged 18-30 years with Graves disease.

There are a few counts of this clonotype. At one end, the junction sequence differs from germline, possibly due to a read error. The chain is built from TRBV18 and TRBJ1-4, with D unresolved. There are 15 residues in the CDR3. CDR1 is KGHSH, CDR2 LQKENI, per germline. The chain's CDR3 is CASSPGAGEGEKLSF. As DNA, the CDR3 is TGTGCCAGCTCACCAGGCGCAGGTGAGGGTGAAAAACTGTCTTTT. The entire variable domain, with the rest obtained from reference TRBV18 and TRBJ1-4, is as follows: NAGVMQNPRHLVRRRGQEARLRCSPMKGHSHVYWYRQLPEEGLKFMVYLQKENIIDESGMPKERFSAEFPKEGPSILRIQQVVRGDSAAYFCASSPGAGEGEKLSFGSGTQLSVL.

The J gene is TRBJ2-1, the V gene TRBV4-1, with 12 bases aligning to TRBD2. The CDR3 length is 19 residues. J gave up 1 base and V 2 bases, and 9 bases lay outside the gene matches. Per germline, CDR1 MGHRA and CDR2 YSYEKL. The CDR3 DNA reads as TGCGCCAGCAGCCAACTAACTAGCGGGAGGATCGGTTCCTACAATGAGCAGTTCTTC. Its protein is CASSQLTSGRIGSYNEQFF.

This clonotype was observed many times. This chain connects TRBV5-1 to TRBJ2-1; no reliable D call. Germline assignment: CDR1 SGHRS and CDR2 YFSETQ. The CDR3 loop spans 16 amino acids. The germline V and J ends were trimmed by 0 bases and 0 bases, with 10 bases remaining between them. The CDR3 spells CASSLEARNSYNEQFF. CDR3 DNA: TGCGCCAGCAGCTTGGAGGCGCGAAACTCCTACAATGAGCAGTTCTTC.

The chain employs TRBV11-3 and TRBJ2-7; D not resolved. The V end was cut by 2 bases, the J end by 1 base, with 12 bases between. Germline values: CDR1 SGHNT, CDR2 YENEEA. CDR3 length equals 15 residues. Here the CDR3 reads CASSLRLGRSYEQYF. Here the CDR3 DNA reads TGTGCCAGCAGCTTAAGGCTCGGACGGTCCTACGAGCAGTACTTC.

V usage is TRBV18 and J usage is TRBJ1-4; TRBD1 agrees at 11 bases. CDR1 and CDR2 from the germline V gene are KGHSH and LQKENI. The CDR3 is 17 amino acids. The trim removed 5 bases at V and 8 bases at J, leaving 13 bases unmatched. CDR3 sequence reads: CASSTLMRGQGDEKLFF. The CDR3 DNA reads TGTGCCAGCTCAACACTCATGCGGGGACAGGGGGACGAAAAACTGTTTTTT.

As concerns this clonotype: This clone may be a read error of a much larger clone one base away. CDR3 bases: TGTGCCATCAGCCAAGCTCGTGAAGCTTTCTTT. Translating gives CAISQAREAFF. This sequence joins TRBV3-1 and TRBJ1-1; D gene ambiguous. CDR1 is LGHDT and CDR2 is YNNKEL in the germline V gene (reference sequence). The CDR3 has 11 amino acids.

This clonotype came up many times. The chain combines TRBV27 with TRBJ1-4; 10 bases map to TRBD1. CDR3 length: 15 amino acids. Trimming cost V 5 bases and J 7 bases; bases outside gene matches: 7. Germline loops: CDR1 MNHEY, CDR2 SMNVEV (reference sequence). This chain's CDR3 is CASSPQTGGTEKLFF. CDR3 DNA sequence: TGTGCCAGCAGTCCCCAGACAGGGGGCACTGAAAAACTGTTTTTT.

The chain joins TRBV7-2 to TRBJ2-1, with D possibly TRBD1 on 5 matching bases. V lost 5 bases and J lost 13, with 18 bases in between. Germline V gene lookup returns CDR1 SGHTA and CDR2 FQGNSA. The CDR3 has 13 amino acids. The CDR3 region is CASSLWATETQFF. CDR3 coding DNA: TGTGCCAGCAGCCTTTGGGCGACAGAGACCCAGTTCTTC.

The chain is built from TRBV6-2 or TRBV6-3 and TRBJ2-7; 9 nucleotides match TRBD2. V shed 3 bases, J shed 3 bases, and the junction held 15 bases outside the gene matches. Germline V gene data show CDR1 as MNHEY and CDR2 as SVGEGT. The CDR3 loop spans 18 amino acids. As DNA, the CDR3 is TGTGCCAGCAGTTATTCGGTCGGCAGCGGGAGGTTTGACTACGAGCAGTACTTC. It encodes CASSYSVGSGRFDYEQYF.

This clonotype showed up just a few times. V is TRBV20-1 and J is TRBJ1-1, with 7 bases that match TRBD1. The germline V gene has CDR1 DFQATT and CDR2 SNEGSKA (reference sequence). V lost 2 bases and J lost 0; bases outside the gene matches: 6. The length of the CDR3 is 15 residues. CDR3 amino acids: CSARPPGQLNTEAFF. The CDR3 DNA follows: TGCAGTGCTAGACCTCCGGGACAGTTGAACACTGAAGCTTTCTTT.